The present T cell receptor (beta chain) was sequenced within a study of T cell changes during pregnancy in multiple sclerosis. Using immunoSEQ multiplex PCR, the repertoire was profiled, and TCRdb retains in-frame clones only, with some absent. In the table there are approximately 89,000 clones, around 94% of which are singletons. CDR1 and CDR2 from the germline V gene are MNHEY and SVGAGI. The CDR3 has 15 residues. Germline trimming cut 3 bases from V and 2 bases from J; bases unmatched to any gene: 7. This receptor was identified in a female donor with multiple sclerosis, enrolled in a pregnancy study. The chain links TRBV6-5 to TRBJ2-7; 7 bases line up with TRBD1. Sequenced material: peripheral blood, taken in the third trimester of pregnancy. CDR3 DNA: TGTGCCAGCAGTTATGGGACCGGGACAGCCTACGAGCAGTACTTC. Amino acid sequence: CASSYGTGTAYEQYF.